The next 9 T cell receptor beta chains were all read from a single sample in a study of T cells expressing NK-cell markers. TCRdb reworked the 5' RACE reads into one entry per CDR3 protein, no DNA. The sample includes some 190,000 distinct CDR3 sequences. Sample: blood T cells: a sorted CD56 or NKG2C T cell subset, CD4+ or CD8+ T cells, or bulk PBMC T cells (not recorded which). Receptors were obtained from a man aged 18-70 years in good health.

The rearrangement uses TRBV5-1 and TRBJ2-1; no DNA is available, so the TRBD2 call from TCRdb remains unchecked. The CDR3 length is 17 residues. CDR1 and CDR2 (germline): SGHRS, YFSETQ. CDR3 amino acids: CASSLRGLAESYNEQFF.

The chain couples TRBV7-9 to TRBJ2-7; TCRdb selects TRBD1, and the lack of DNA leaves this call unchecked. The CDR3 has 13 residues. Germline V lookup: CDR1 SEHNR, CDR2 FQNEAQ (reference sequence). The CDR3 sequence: CASSLGQDYEQYF.

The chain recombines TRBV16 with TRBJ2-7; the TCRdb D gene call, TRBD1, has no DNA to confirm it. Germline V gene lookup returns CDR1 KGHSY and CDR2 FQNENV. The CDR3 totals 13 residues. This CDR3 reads CASSQPGNHEQYF. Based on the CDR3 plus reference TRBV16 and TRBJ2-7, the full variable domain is GEEVAQTPKHLVRGEGQKAKLYCAPIKGHSYVFWYQQVLKNEFKFLISFQNENVFDETGMPKERFSAKCLPNSPCSLEIQATKLEDSAVYFCASSQPGNHEQYFGPGTRLTVT.

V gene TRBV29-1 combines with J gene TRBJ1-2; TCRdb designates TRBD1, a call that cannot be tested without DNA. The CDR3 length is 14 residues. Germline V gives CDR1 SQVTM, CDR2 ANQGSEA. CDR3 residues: CSVKGQAINYGYTF.

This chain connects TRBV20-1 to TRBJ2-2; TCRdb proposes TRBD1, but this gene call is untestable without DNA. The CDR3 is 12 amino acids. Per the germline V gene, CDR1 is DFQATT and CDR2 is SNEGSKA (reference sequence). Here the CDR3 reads CSARDGTGWLFF.

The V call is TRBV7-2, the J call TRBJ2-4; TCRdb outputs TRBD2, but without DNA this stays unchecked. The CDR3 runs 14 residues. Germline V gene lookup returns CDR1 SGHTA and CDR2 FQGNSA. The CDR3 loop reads CASRIQGLGNIQYF.

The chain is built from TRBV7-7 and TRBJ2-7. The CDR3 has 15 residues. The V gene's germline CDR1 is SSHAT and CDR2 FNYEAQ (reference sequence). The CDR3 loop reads CASSLALGGSYEQYF.

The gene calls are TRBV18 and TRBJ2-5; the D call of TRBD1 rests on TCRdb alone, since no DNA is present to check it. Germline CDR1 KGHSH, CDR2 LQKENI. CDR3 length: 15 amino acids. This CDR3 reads CASSPSRGKLETQYF.

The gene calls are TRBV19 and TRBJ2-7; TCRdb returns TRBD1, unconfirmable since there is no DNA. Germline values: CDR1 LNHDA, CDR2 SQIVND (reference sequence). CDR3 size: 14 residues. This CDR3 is CASSVGTPSYEQYF.